This paragraph covers one T cell receptor beta chain sequence. The antigen is not known. The data stem from a study of beta chain features in type 1 diabetes. Notes on the study in general: With patients and controls alike, PCR might favor shorter templates to an equal degree.

Trimming took off 4 bases at V and 3 bases at J, with 13 bases between the two ends. This CDR3 has 15 residues. CDR1 and CDR2 from the germline V gene are SGHRS and YFSETQ. Sequenced material consisted of expressed TCRB transcripts (all of the isolated RNA was reverse transcribed). Using immunoSEQ multiplex PCR, the repertoire was profiled, and TCRdb retains in-frame clones only, with some absent. The data show under 250,000 clones, over 12% seen once. This TCR came from a woman in her thirties or forties in good health. Material for sequencing was naive CD4+ T cells from blood. The gene calls are TRBV5-1 and TRBJ1-4; a possible D gene is TRBD1 (6 bases). CDR3 DNA: TGCGCCAGCAGCACTTTACAGGGCCCTAATGAAAAACTGTTTTTT. Translated, it gives CASSTLQGPNEKLFF.